This T cell receptor (beta chain) was sequenced for a study of blood T cell repertoires in COVID-19. Germline CDR1 is MRHNA and CDR2 is SNTAGT. The CDR3 covers 15 residues. V lost 4 bases to trimming and J lost 4 bases, with 14 bases between them. Study processing details: Reference gene primer amplification gave nucleated cell count estimates. Profiling relied on immunoSEQ multiplex PCR, and the TCRdb table lists in-frame clones only, not all of them. D and trimming were read from the DNA, whereas the V and J calls and clone size are those reported in that table. This table has hundreds of thousands of clones, roughly 86% appearing once.

The sequencing sample was made of peripheral blood. This TCR derives from a woman aged 60-75 years who had recovered from COVID-19. The chain combines TRBV6-4 with TRBJ1-5; D is unclear. This CDR3 is CASSALPGANQPQHF. CDR3 DNA sequence: TGTGCCAGCAGTGCTCTACCGGGAGCAAATCAGCCCCAGCATTTT.